This T cell receptor beta chain was captured by sequencing in a study of Graves' ophthalmopathy and Graves' hyperthyroidism. Study overall: Hyperthyroidism counted as stable given no ophthalmopathy within 18 months of follow-up.

General study points: Most thyroid clonotypes expanded beyond 0.001 frequency were also found in blood. The model reached around 70% sensitivity and approximately 72% specificity for predicting ophthalmopathy progression.

Trimming removed 5 bases from V and 0 bases from J; junction bases left unmatched: 8. Germline V gene lookup returns CDR1 SGHVS and CDR2 FNYEAQ. The CDR3 runs to 17 residues. Diagnosis was based on clinical symptoms, serum thyroxine, TRAb, thyroid ultrasound and orbital computed tomography. This clonotype was counted many times. Its target is not known. As the template, RNA transcripts were used to amplify TCR beta CDR3 regions. The authors performed first-round RT-PCR with HTBI primers and then a second-round multiplex PCR. TCRdb reanalysed the multiplex PCR reads using MiXCR and keeps one entry per CDR3 protein. The sample gives around 1,000,000 distinct CDR3 sequences, approximately 35% of which show up once; over 8.5% is in the top ten.

The chain couples TRBV7-6 to TRBJ1-4, with 8 bases lining up with TRBD1. The sequence was obtained from an adult man with Graves' hyperthyroidism. The sequencing input was peripheral blood or thyroid tissue (not recorded which). For the CDR3, the DNA is TGTGCCAGCAGCCCCCAACAGGGGGGAACAACTAATGAAAAACTGTTTTTT. Its translation is CASSPQQGGTTNEKLFF. Complete variable domain (other parts from reference TRBV7-6 and TRBJ1-4): GAGVSQSPRYKVTKRGQDVALRCDPISGHVSLYWYRQALGQGPEFLTYFNYEAQQDKSGLPNDRFSAERPEGSISTLTIQRTEQRDSAMYRCASSPQQGGTTNEKLFFGSGTQLSVL.